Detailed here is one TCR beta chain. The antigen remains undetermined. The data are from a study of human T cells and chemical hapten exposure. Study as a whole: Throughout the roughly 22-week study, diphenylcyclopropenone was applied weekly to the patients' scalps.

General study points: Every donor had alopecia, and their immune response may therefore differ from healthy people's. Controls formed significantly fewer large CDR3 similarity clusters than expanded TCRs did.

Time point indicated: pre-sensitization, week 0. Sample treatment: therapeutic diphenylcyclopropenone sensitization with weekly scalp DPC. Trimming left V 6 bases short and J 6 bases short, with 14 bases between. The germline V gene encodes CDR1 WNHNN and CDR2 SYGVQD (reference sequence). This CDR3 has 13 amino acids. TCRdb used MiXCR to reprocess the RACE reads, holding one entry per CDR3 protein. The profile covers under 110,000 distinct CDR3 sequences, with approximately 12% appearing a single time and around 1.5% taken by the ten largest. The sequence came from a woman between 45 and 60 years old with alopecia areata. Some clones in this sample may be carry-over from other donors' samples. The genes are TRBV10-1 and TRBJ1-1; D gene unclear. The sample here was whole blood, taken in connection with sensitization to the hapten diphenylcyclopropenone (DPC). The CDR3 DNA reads TGCGCCAGCAGGGAGGAGGTTTTCTCTGAAGCTTTCTTT. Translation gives CASREEVFSEAFF.